This TCR beta chain was profiled in a study of human T cells and chemical hapten exposure. Study summary: In the sensitization step, 2% DPC was placed on roughly 2 cm by roughly 2 cm of upper inner arm skin.

Described time point: patch test 1, 2 weeks after DPC sensitization. The sample's treatment: therapeutic diphenylcyclopropenone sensitization with weekly scalp DPC. Those who donated were patients with alopecia, 18 to 70 years of age, and suitable for DPC. Per germline, CDR1 DFQATT and CDR2 SNEGSKA (reference sequence). The CDR3 has 13 residues. Trimming took off 0 bases at V and 4 bases at J, with 8 bases between the two ends. Each CDR3 protein gets one entry after TCRdb re-called the RACE reads with MiXCR. The sample holds around 74,000 distinct CDR3 sequences; about 32% are singletons and the top ten take roughly 10%.

The clonotype comes from a man aged 40-50 years with alopecia areata. Some clones in this sample may be carry-over from other donors' samples. This chain links TRBV20-1 with TRBJ2-3; D is unresolved. Sequenced here: whole blood, sampled in connection with sensitization to the hapten diphenylcyclopropenone (DPC). For the CDR3, the DNA is TGCAGTGCTAGAGATCCAAACCCAGATACGCAGTATTTT. Encoded protein: CSARDPNPDTQYF.